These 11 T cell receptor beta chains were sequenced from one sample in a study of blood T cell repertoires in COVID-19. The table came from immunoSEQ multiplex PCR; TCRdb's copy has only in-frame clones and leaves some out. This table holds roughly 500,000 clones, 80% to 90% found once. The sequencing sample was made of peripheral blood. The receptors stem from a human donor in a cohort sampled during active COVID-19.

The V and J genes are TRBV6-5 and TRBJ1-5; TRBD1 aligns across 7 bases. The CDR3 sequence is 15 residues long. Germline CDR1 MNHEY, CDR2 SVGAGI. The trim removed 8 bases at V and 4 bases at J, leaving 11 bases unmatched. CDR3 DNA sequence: TGTGCCAGCTTGGAGGAGGGACAGATGAATCAGCCCCAGCATTTT. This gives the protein CASLEEGQMNQPQHF.

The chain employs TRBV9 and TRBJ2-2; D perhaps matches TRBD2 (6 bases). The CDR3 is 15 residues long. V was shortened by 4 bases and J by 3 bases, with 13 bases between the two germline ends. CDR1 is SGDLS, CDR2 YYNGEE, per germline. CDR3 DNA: TGTGCCAGCAGCCGGAGGGCCGGGTACACCGGGGAGCTGTTTTTT. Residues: CASSRRAGYTGELFF.

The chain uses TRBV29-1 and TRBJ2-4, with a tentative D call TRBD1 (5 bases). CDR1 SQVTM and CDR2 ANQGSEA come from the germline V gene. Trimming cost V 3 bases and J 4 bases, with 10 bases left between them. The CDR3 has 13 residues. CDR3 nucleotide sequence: TGCAGCGTTGACGAGACAGAGAAAAACATTCAGTACTTC. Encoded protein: CSVDETEKNIQYF.

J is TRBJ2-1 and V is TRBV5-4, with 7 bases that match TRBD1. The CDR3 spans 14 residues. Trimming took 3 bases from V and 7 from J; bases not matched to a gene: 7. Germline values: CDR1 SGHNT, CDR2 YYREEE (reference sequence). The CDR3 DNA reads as TGTGCCAGCAGCTCGACAGGGAAATTGAATGAGCAGTTCTTC. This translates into CASSSTGKLNEQFF.

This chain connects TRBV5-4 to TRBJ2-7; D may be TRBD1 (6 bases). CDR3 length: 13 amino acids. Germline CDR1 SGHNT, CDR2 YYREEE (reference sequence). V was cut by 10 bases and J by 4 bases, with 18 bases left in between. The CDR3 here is CASHEQGGYEQYF. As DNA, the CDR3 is TGTGCCTCTCACGAACAGGGCGGATACGAGCAGTACTTC.

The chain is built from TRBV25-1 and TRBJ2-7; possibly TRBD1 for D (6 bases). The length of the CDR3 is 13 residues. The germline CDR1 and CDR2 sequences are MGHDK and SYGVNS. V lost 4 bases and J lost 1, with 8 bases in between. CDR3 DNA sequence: TGTGCCAGCAGTGGGGACAAATCCTACGAGCAGTACTTC. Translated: CASSGDKSYEQYF.

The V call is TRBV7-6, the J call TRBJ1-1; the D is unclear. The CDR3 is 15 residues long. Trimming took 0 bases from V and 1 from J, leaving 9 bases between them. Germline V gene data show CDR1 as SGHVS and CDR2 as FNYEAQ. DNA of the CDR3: TGTGCCAGCAGCTTAGCGGCCGAAAAGAACACTGAAGCTTTCTTT. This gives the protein CASSLAAEKNTEAFF.

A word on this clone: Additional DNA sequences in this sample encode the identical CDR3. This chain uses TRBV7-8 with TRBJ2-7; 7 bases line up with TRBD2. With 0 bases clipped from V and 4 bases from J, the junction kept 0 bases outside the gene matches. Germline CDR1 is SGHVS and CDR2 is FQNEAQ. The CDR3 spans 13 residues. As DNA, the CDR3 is TGTGCCAGCAGCTTAGCGGGGGGGTACGAGCAGTACTTC. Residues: CASSLAGGYEQYF. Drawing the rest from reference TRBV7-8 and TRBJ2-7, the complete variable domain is GAGVSQSPRYKVAKRGQDVALRCDPISGHVSLFWYQQALGQGPEFLTYFQNEAQLDKSGLPSDRFFAERPEGSVSTLKIQRTQQEDSAVYLCASSLAGGYEQYFGPGTRLTVT.

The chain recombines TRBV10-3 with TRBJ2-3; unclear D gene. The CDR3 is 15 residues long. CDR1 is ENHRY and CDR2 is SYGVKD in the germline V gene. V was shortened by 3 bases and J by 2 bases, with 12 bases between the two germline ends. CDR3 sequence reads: CAISDPHESTDTQYF. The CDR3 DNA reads TGTGCCATCAGTGACCCACATGAATCCACAGATACGCAGTATTTT.

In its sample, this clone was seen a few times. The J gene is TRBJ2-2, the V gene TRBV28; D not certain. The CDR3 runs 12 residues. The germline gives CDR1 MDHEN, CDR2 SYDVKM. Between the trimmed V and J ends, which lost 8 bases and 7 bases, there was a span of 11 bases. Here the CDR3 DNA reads TGTGCCAGCGCTCACCCTAACGGGGAGCTGTTTTTT. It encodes CASAHPNGELFF.

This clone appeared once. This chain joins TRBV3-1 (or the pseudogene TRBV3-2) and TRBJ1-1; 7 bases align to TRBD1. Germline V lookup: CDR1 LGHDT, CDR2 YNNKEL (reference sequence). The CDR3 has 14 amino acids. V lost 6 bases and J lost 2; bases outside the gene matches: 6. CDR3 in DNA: TGTGCCAGCAGAAGGGGGACAGAAAACACTGAAGCTTTCTTT. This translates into CASRRGTENTEAFF.